The clone carrying this T cell receptor beta chain was found a few times. The antigen is not known. Around 100 mL of blood, on average, came from one heparinised draw per donor. This record comes from a study of beta chain features in type 1 diabetes. Expressed TCRB transcripts were sequenced, since all the RNA that had been isolated was reverse transcribed. The table came from immunoSEQ multiplex PCR; TCRdb's copy has only in-frame clones and leaves some out. Of 300,000 to 450,000 clones listed, over 10% are singletons. Broader study findings: TCRB CDR3s from Type 1 diabetes patients were moderately but significantly shorter in all four CD4+ subsets.

Germline V CDR1 and CDR2: SGHDT, YYEEEE. The ends were cut back, 4 bases at V and 0 bases at J, with 17 bases in the middle. The CDR3 is made up of 16 amino acids. The sample consisted of naive CD4+ T cells from blood. This chain joins TRBV5-6 and TRBJ2-7, with D hard to call. The receptor's source is a young man in good health. CDR3 bases: TGTGCCAGCAGCCCCGAGTTCGGCAGGCCCTCCTACGAGCAGTACTTC. Translated: CASSPEFGRPSYEQYF.